This is a list of T cell receptor beta chains from one sample in a study of preoperative IRX-2 immunotherapy in early breast cancer. The repertoire was sequenced with immunoSEQ multiplex PCR; TCRdb's copy has only in-frame clones and lacks some. The data contain approximately 20,000 clones, over 80% of them singletons. Sequencing was performed on lymph node tissue, taken after IRX-2 immunotherapy. These TCRs come from a human donor with breast cancer. CDR3s include the opening cysteine and the closing phenylalanine or tryptophan. D genes are given only for firm matches. Rows may omit the clone size; those that give it use once, few, many or a size class.

V gene	clone size	J gene	D gene	CDR3 DNA	CDR3 protein
TRBV6-1	.	TRBJ1-3	.	TGTGCCAGCAGTGAAGGGTCCTCTGGAAACACCATATATTTT	CASSEGSSGNTIYF
TRBV19	.	TRBJ2-1	TRBD1	TGTGCCAGTAGTATGGGCCGGACAGGACACAATGAGCAGTTCTTC	CASSMGRTGHNEQFF
TRBV6-8	.	TRBJ2-5	TRBD1	TGTGCCAGCAGTACTCGACAGGGGGCGGGAGAGACCCAGTACTTC	CASSTRQGAGETQYF
TRBV30	once	TRBJ1-6	.	TGTGCCGGCGGAAGCTCCTATAATTCACCCCTCCACTTT	CAGGSSYNSPLHF
TRBV18	.	TRBJ2-5	TRBD2	TGTGCCAGCTCCCCCCCGAACGGGGAGGGAGGGGAGACCCAGTACTTC	CASSPPNGEGGETQYF
TRBV30	.	TRBJ1-2	.	TGTGCCTTATTCATCCCCGGGACACAGCGCTATGGCTACACCTTC	CALFIPGTQRYGYTF
TRBV25-1	.	TRBJ1-1	.	TGTGCCAGCAGGCCACAGGGCGCTGAAGCTTTCTTT	CASRPQGAEAFF
TRBV18	.	TRBJ1-1	.	TGTGCCAGCTCACCACCGTCCAGGATGAACACTGAAGCTTTCTTT	CASSPPSRMNTEAFF
TRBV6-8	.	TRBJ1-6	.	TGTGCCAGCAGTTACTATGATAATTCACCCCTCCACTTT	CASSYYDNSPLHF
TRBV6-8	.	TRBJ2-7	.	TGTGCCACCAAGACCGTGCCGCTTGGGGAGCAGTACTTC	CATKTVPLGEQYF
TRBV11-3	.	TRBJ2-1	TRBD2	TGTGCCAGCAGCTTAGGTAGCGGGGGGCAACTTAATGAGCAGTTCTTC	CASSLGSGGQLNEQFF
TRBV19	.	TRBJ1-5	.	TGTGCCAGTACAAAGGGGGGGGTTGATCAGCCCCAGCATTTT	CASTKGGVDQPQHF
TRBV7-6	.	TRBJ2-1	.	TGTGCCAGCAGCTTGAGCGGAACCAACAATGAGCAGTTCTTC	CASSLSGTNNEQFF
TRBV15	.	TRBJ2-2	.	TGTGCCAGCACCTCCTTACCTTCGGGAGTTCTTCCCGGGGAGCTGTTTTTT	CASTSLPSGVLPGELFF
TRBV29-1	few	TRBJ2-7	.	TGCAGCGTTGCCCCCCAGAGCTCCTACGAGCAGTACTTC	CSVAPQSSYEQYF
TRBV18	.	TRBJ2-1	.	TGTGCCAGCTCACCACGGATGATAGGGGATGAGCAGTTCTTC	CASSPRMIGDEQFF
TRBV25-1	.	TRBJ2-7	.	TGTGCCAGCAGTGAACACGGGGGGCGCGGATACGAGCAGTACTTC	CASSEHGGRGYEQYF
TRBV6-8	.	TRBJ1-2	.	TGTGCCAGCAGTTACGCTGGGAATGGCTACACCTTC	CASSYAGNGYTF
TRBV19	.	TRBJ2-1	TRBD2	TGTGCCAGTAGTCTCGGACTAGAAAGGGCGAATGAGCAGTTCTTC	CASSLGLERANEQFF